The rows below give T cell receptor beta chains drawn from one sample of a study of T-cell reconstitution after alpha-beta-depleted transplantation in children. TCRdb re-called the PCR reads with MiXCR, one entry per CDR3 protein. The table has approximately 270,000 distinct CDR3 sequences, 9.9% seen once. Sequences were derived from PBMCs from the stem cell graft donor, sampled from the stem cell graft. These receptors all come from a human donor who donated a stem cell graft to a child with SCID. Each CDR3 is given without its conserved first and last residue.

cdr3_length v_call cdr3_aa
14 TRBV7-9 ASRPRGQGYTGELF
10 TRBV20-1 SAYNPGGELF
14 TRBV5-1 ASSLDRSGFPHEQY
13 TRBV5-6 ASSGGGGSYNEQF
15 TRBV6-2/TRBV6-3 ASSYPFGREGADEQF
13 TRBV7-3 ASSPQGQPQETQY
13 TRBV20-1 SASYPRDAIRPQH
13 TRBV20-1 SARRDSYSGNTIY
13 TRBV6-5 ASSSISGGQETQY
11 TRBV20-1 SASVRDGYEQY
10 TRBV9 ASSAANTEAF
16 TRBV5-1 ASSFPTSGGVHQETQY
11 TRBV10-3 ATTPSHDSPLH
14 TRBV27 ASSPLMVSGNYEQY
13 TRBV3-1 ASSPWVGLGGELF
11 TRBV24-1 ATSGQAPNTQY
12 TRBV20-1 SGHIVEGSNEQF
13 TRBV6-1 ASRLQTSSSYEQY
12 TRBV3-1 ASSHQTSPNGYT
11 TRBV18 ASSPSPSGEQF
13 TRBV10-3 AIRVTGGLNNEQF
13 TRBV21-1 ASSHDGSDSSPLH
11 TRBV29-1 SVGGTGNQPQH
16 TRBV18 ASSPPGGVRANTGELF
13 TRBV9 ASSDPPGRSNEQF
16 TRBV11-1 ASSLNGAGQGNTGELF
12 TRBV2 AIWPGLLRDGYT
10 TRBV9 ASSKRDTEAF
12 TRBV2 ASSETGPSYEQY